This T cell receptor (beta chain) was retrieved from a study of shared clonotypes between healthy human individuals. Broader study findings: Naive subsets generally had larger estimated richness than memory subsets.

Trimming left V 5 bases short and J 0 bases short, with 13 bases between. This CDR3 is built from 15 residues. Germline V gene sequence: CDR1 MGHRA, CDR2 YSYEKL. About this clone itself: Its antigen is unidentified.

Each replicate PCR on the sorted subsets used about 0.2 ug DNA (around 30,000 T cell genomes). TCRdb's table, derived via immunoSEQ multiplex PCR, lists solely in-frame clones and lacks some. The table records roughly 1.4 million clones, just under 99% of them present only once. The sequence derives from a man between 25 and 39 years old in good health. The material sequenced was naive CD4+ T cells sorted from blood. The sample's subset: CD45RA+ positively selected. V gene TRBV4-1 combines with J gene TRBJ1-1; D possibly corresponds to TRBD1 (6 bases). The CDR3 DNA follows: TGCGCCAGCAGCGAAACGGGACACCTGAACACTGAAGCTTTCTTT. Protein: CASSETGHLNTEAFF.